This T cell receptor (beta chain) was sequenced during a study of blood T cells in healthy people across ages. Concerning this clonotype itself: Its cognate antigen is unknown.

Then a second PCR, running about 7 to 11 cycles, was carried out with a sample-barcoded 5' primer and a J-beta primer mix. Template switching added a 12-random-nucleotide identifier to every cDNA molecule. CDR3-containing paired-end reads numbering at least 2.5 million came from each sample. TCRdb redid the calling of the 5' RACE reads with MiXCR, one entry per CDR3 protein. The data hold around 800,000 distinct CDR3 sequences, with approximately 53% observed a single time. General observations from the study: Age showed a roughly linear inverse relationship with TCR beta diversity per million T cells. Researchers judged that diversity estimates from one million T cells fell short of true values.

The CDR3 extends over 16 amino acids. V lost 1 base and J lost 2, with 13 bases in between. Germline V lookup: CDR1 SGHDT, CDR2 YYEEEE. The receptor's source is an elderly man in good health. Sequencing used blood. The chain combines TRBV5-6 with TRBJ2-1; D uncertain. The CDR3 reads CASSLIPDTTYNEQFF. CDR3 nucleotide sequence: TGTGCCAGCAGCTTGATCCCAGACACAACCTACAATGAGCAGTTCTTC.